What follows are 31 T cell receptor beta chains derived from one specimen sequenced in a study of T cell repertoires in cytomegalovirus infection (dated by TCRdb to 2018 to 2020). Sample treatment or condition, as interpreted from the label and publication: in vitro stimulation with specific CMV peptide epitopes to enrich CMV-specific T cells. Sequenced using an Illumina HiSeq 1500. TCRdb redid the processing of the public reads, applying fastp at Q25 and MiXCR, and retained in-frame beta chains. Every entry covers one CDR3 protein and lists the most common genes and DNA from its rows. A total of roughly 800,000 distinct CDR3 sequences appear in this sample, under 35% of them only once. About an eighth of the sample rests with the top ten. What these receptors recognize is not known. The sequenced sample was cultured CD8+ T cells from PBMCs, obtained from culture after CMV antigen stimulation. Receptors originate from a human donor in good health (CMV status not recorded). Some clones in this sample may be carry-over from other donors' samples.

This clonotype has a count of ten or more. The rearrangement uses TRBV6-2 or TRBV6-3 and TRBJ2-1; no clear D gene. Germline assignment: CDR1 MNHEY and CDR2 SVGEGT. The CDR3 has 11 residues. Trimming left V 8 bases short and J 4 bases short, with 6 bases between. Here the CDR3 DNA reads TGTGCCAGCCGCCAATACAATGAGCAGTTCTTC. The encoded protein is CASRQYNEQFF.

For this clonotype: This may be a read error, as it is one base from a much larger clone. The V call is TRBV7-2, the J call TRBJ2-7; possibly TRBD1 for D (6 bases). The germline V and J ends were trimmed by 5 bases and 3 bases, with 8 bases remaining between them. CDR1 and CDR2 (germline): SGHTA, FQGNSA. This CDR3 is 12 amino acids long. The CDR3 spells CTSSAGDYEQYF. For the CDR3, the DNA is TGTACCAGCAGCGCAGGGGACTACGAGCAGTACTTC. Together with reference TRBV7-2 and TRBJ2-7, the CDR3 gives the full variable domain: GAGVSQSPSNKVTEKGKDVELRCDPISGHTALYWYRQSLGQGLEFLIYFQGNSAPDKSGLPSDRFSAERTGGSVSTLTIQRTQQEDSAVYLCTSSAGDYEQYFGPGTRLTVT.

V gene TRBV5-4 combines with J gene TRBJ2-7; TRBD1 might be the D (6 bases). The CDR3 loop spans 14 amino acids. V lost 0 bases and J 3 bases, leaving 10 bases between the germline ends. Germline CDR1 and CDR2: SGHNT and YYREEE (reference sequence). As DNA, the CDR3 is TGTGCCAGCAGCTTGGCAGGGGTCCTCTACGAGCAGTACGTC. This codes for CASSLAGVLYEQYV.

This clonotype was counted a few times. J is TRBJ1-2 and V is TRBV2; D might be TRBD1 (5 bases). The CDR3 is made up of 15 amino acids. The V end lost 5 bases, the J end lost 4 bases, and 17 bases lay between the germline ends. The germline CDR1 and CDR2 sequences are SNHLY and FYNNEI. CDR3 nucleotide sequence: TGTGCCAGCAGTTGGGTGGTAGAGGGACCCTATGGCTACACCTTC. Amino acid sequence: CASSWVVEGPYGYTF.

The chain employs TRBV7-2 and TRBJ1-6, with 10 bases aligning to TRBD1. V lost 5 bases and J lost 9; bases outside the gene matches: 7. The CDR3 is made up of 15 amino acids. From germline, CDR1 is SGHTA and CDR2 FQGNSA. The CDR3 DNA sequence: TGTGCCAGCAGCCGGGGGGGGGACAGGGGTTCACCCCTCCACTTT. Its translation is CASSRGGDRGSPLHF.

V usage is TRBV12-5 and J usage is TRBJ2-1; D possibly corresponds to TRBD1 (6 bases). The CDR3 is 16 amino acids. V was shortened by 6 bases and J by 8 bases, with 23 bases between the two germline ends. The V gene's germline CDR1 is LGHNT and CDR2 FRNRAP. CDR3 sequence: CASGLPGTRGFDEQFF. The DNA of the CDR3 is TGTGCTAGTGGCCTCCCGGGGACAAGGGGGTTCGATGAGCAGTTCTTC.

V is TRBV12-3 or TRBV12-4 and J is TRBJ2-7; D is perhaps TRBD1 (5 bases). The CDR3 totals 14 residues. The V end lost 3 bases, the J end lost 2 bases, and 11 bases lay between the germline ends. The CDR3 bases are TGTGCCAGCAGTTTTGAGGCAGGGACCTACGAGCAGTACTTC. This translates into CASSFEAGTYEQYF.

CDR3 residues: CASSFLQAGDQETQYF. Here the CDR3 DNA reads TGTGCCAGCAGCTTCTTGCAAGCGGGGGACCAAGAGACCCAGTACTTC. The chain has TRBV7-6 and TRBJ2-5, with 8 bases lining up with TRBD2. V shed 3 bases and J 0 bases; nucleotides not matched to a gene: 6. Germline loops: CDR1 SGHVS, CDR2 FNYEAQ. This CDR3 is 16 amino acids long.

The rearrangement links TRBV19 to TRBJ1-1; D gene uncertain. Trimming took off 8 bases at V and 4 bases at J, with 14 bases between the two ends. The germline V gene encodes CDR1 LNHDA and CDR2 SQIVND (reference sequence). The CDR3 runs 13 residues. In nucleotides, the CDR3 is TGTGCCAGTGGCCGGTTTGGGGTCACTGAAGCTTTCTTT. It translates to CASGRFGVTEAFF.

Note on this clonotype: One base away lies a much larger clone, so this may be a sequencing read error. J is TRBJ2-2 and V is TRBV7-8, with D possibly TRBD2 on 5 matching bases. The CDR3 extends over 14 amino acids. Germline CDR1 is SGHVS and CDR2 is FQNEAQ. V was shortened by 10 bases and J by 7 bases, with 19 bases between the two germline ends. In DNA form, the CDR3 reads TGTGCCAACATTCCTACCGGGATTGGCGGGGAGCTGTTTTTT. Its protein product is CANIPTGIGGELFF.

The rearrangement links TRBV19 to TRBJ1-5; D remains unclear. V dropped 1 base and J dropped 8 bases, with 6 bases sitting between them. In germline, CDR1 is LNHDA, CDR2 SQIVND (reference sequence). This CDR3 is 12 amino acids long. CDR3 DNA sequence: TGTGCCAGTAGTATAGGGGGTAAGCCCCAGCATTTT. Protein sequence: CASSIGGKPQHF.

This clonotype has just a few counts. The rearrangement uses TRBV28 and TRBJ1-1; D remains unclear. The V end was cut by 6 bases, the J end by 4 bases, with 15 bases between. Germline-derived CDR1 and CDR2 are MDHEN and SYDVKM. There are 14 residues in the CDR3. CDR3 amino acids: CASSPPSLGTEAFF. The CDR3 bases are TGTGCCAGCAGCCCCCCCTCCCTGGGCACTGAAGCTTTCTTT.

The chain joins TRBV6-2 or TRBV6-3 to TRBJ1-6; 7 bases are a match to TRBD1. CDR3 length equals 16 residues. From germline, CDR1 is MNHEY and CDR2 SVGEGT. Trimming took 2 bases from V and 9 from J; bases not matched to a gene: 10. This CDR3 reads CASSYGRRQGGSPLHF. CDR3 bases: TGTGCCAGCAGTTACGGGAGGCGGCAGGGGGGTTCACCCCTCCACTTT.

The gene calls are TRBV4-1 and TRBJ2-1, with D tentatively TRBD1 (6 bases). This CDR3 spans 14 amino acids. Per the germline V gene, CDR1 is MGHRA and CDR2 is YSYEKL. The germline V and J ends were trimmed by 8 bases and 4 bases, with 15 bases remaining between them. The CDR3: CASGLRRGYNEQFF. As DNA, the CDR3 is TGCGCCAGCGGCCTACGCAGGGGTTACAATGAGCAGTTCTTC.

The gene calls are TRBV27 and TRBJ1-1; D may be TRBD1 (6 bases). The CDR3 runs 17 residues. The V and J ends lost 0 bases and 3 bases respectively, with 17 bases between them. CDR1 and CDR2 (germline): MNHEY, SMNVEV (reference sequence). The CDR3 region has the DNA TGTGCCAGCAGTTTATCCCTTTCCCACAGGGTTGACACTGAAGCTTTCTTT. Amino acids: CASSLSLSHRVDTEAFF.

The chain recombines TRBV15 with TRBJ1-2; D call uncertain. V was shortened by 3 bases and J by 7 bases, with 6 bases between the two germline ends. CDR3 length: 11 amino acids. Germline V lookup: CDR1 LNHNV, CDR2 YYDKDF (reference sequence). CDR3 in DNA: TGTGCCACCAGCAGTACTTCTGGCTACACCTTC. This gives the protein CATSSTSGYTF. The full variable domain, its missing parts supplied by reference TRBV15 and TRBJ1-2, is DAMVIQNPRYQVTQFGKPVTLSCSQTLNHNVMYWYQQKSSQAPKLLFHYYDKDFNNEADTPDNFQSRRPNTSFCFLDIRSPGLGDTAMYLCATSSTSGYTFGSGTRLTVV.

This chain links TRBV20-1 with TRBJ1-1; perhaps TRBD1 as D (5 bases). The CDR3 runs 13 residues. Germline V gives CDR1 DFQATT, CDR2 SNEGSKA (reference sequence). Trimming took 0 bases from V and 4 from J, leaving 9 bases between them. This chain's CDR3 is CSARDVGGTEAFF. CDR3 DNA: TGCAGTGCTAGAGATGTCGGGGGCACTGAAGCTTTCTTT.

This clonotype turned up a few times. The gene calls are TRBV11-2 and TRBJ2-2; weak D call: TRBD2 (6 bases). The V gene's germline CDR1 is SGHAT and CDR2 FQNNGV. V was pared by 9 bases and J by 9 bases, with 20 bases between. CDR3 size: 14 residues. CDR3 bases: TGTGCCAGGGCGGGGCTCATCTACCCGTGGGAGCTGTTTTTT. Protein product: CARAGLIYPWELFF.

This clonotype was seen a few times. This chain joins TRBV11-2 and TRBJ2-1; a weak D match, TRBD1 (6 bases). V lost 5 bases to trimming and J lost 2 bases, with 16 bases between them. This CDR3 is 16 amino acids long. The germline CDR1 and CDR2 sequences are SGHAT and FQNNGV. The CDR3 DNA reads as TGTGCCAGCAGCGGATACAGGGCTCAGGCCTACAATGAGCAGTTCTTC. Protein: CASSGYRAQAYNEQFF. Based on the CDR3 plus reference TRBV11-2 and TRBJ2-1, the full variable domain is EAGVAQSPRYKIIEKRQSVAFWCNPISGHATLYWYQQILGQGPKLLIQFQNNGVVDDSQLPKDRFSAERLKGVDSTLKIQPAKLEDSAVYLCASSGYRAQAYNEQFFGPGTRLTVL.

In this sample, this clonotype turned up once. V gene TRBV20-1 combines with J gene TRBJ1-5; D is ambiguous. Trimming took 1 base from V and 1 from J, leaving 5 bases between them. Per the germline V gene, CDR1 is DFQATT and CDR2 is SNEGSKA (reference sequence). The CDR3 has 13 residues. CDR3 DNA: TGCAGTGCTAGAGTAGGGAGCAATCAGCCCCAGCATTTT. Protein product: CSARVGSNQPQHF.

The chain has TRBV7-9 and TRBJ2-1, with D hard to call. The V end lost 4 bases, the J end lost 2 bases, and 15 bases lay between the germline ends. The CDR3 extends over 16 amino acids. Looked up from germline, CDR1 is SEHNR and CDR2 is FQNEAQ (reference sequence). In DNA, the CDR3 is TGTGCCAGCAGCTCAGCAACCGATATCCCCTACAATGAGCAGTTCTTC. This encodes CASSSATDIPYNEQFF. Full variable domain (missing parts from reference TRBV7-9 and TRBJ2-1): DTGVSQNPRHKITKRGQNVTFRCDPISEHNRLYWYRQTLGQGPEFLTYFQNEAQLEKSRLLSDRFSAERPKGSFSTLEIQRTEQGDSAMYLCASSSATDIPYNEQFFGPGTRLTVL.

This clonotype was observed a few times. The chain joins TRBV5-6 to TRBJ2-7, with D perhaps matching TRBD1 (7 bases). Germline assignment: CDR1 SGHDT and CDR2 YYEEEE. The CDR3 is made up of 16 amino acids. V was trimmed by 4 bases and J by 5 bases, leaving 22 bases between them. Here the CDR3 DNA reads TGTGCCAGCAGCCCGCAGGGGGGCAGGAGCGGCCACGAGCAGTACGTC. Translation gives CASSPQGGRSGHEQYV.

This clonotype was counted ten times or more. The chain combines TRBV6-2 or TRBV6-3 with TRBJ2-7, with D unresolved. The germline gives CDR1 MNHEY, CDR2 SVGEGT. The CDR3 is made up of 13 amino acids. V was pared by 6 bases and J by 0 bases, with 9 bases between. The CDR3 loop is CASSYGNSYEQYV. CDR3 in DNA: TGTGCCAGCAGCTATGGAAACTCCTACGAGCAGTACGTC.

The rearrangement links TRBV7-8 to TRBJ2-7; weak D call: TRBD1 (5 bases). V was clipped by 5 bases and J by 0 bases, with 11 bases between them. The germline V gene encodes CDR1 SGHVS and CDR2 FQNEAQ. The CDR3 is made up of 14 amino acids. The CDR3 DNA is TGTGCCAGCAGCCCCACAGGAAGCTCCTACGAGCAGTACTTC. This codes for CASSPTGSSYEQYF.

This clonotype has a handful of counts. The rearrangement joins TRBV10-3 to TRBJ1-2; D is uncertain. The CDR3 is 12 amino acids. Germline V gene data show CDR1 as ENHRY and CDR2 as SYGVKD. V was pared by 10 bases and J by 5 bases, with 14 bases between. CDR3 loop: CATREGPYGYTF. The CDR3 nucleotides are TGTGCCACACGAGAGGGTCCGTATGGCTACACCTTC.

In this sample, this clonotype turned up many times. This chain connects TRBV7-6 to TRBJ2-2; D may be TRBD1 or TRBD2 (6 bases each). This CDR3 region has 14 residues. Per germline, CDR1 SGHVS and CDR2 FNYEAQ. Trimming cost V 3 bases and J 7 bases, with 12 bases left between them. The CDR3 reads CASSFRGLGGELFF. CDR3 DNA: TGTGCCAGCAGCTTCCGGGGGCTCGGCGGGGAGCTGTTTTTT.

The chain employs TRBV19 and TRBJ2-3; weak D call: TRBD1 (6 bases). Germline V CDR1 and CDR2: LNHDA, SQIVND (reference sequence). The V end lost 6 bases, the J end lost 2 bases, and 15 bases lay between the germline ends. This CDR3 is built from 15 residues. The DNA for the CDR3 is TGTGCCAGTAGGCCCCAGGGGTTATACACAGATACGCAGTATTTT. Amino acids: CASRPQGLYTDTQYF. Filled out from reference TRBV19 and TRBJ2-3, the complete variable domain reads DGGITQSPKYLFRKEGQNVTLSCEQNLNHDAMYWYRQDPGQGLRLIYYSQIVNDFQKGDIAEGYSVSREKKESFPLTVTSAQKNPTAFYLCASRPQGLYTDTQYFGPGTRLTVL.

CDR3 DNA sequence: TGTGCCGGAGGACAGGGATTGTACGAGCAGTACTTC. It is translated as CAGGQGLYEQYF. The chain carries TRBV6-6 and TRBJ2-7; TRBD1 agrees at 8 bases. Trimming took 11 bases from V and 4 from J; bases not matched to a gene: 7. The CDR3 totals 12 residues. Germline V gene sequence: CDR1 MNHNY, CDR2 SVGAGI (reference sequence).

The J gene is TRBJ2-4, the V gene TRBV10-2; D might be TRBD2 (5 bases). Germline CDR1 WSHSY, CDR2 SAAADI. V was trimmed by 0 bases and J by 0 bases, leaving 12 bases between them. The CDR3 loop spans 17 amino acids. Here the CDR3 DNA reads TGCGCCAGCAGTGAGTCCAGCGGACGGTTAGCCAAAAACATTCAGTACTTC. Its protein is CASSESSGRLAKNIQYF.

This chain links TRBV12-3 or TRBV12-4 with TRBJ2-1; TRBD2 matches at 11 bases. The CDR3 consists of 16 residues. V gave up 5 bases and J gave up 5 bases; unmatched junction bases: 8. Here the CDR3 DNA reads TGTGCCAGCAGTGTCATAGCGGGGGGGCCTAACAATGAGCAGTTCTTC. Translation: CASSVIAGGPNNEQFF.

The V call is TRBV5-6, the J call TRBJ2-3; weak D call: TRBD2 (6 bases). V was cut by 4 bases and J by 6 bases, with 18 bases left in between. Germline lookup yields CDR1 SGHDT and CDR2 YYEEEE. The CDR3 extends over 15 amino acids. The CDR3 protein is CASSLAGSILDTQYF. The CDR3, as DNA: TGTGCCAGCAGCCTCGCCGGGAGTATCCTGGATACGCAGTATTTT.